The 32 T cell receptor beta chains in this list originate from one sample, sequenced in a study of shared clonotypes between healthy human individuals. Measured with immunoSEQ multiplex PCR; TCRdb has only the in-frame clones, and not every one. The data contain 600,000 to 750,000 clones, less than 80% of them seen just once; the ten biggest clones take up 1.8%. Input material: memory CD4+ T cells sorted from blood. The sample's subset: CD45RA-negative fraction. Source of these receptors: a woman aged 30 to 39 in good health.

In DNA, the CDR3 is TGTGCCAGCAGCCTGTGGGACAGTCCCTACGAGCAGTACTTC. Residues: CASSLWDSPYEQYF. The chain uses TRBV5-6 and TRBJ2-7, with 7 bases lining up with TRBD1. With 4 bases clipped from V and 2 bases from J, the junction kept 6 bases outside the gene matches. Germline assignment: CDR1 SGHDT and CDR2 YYEEEE. CDR3 length: 14 amino acids. The full variable domain, in which reference TRBV5-6 and TRBJ2-7 provide the parts outside the CDR3, is DAGVTQSPTHLIKTRGQQVTLRCSPKSGHDTVSWYQQALGQGPQFIFQYYEEEERQRGNFPDRFSGHQFPNYSSELNVNALLLGDSALYLCASSLWDSPYEQYFGPGTRLTVT.

The chain is built from TRBV9 and TRBJ2-1; 7 bases agree with TRBD1. The CDR3 is 15 amino acids. In germline, CDR1 is SGDLS, CDR2 YYNGEE. Trimming took 4 bases from V and 6 from J; bases not matched to a gene: 10. DNA of the CDR3: TGTGCCAGCAGCCCCCATGGGACAGAATCCAATGAGCAGTTCTTC. It translates to CASSPHGTESNEQFF.

The chain carries TRBV30 and TRBJ2-1; D perhaps matches TRBD2 (6 bases). From germline, CDR1 is GTSNPN and CDR2 SVGIG (reference sequence). Trimming left V 5 bases short and J 7 bases short, with 21 bases between. The CDR3 is 15 amino acids. CDR3 sequence reads: CAWAHPGLEKNEQFF. DNA for the CDR3: TGTGCCTGGGCTCATCCGGGACTGGAGAAGAATGAGCAGTTCTTC.

The V and J genes are TRBV6-6 and TRBJ2-2; TRBD1 might be the D (6 bases). This CDR3 has 16 amino acids. Germline assignment: CDR1 MNHNY and CDR2 SVGAGI (reference sequence). V was clipped by 6 bases and J by 1 base, with 15 bases between them. CDR3 bases: TGTGCCAGCAGCCTACAGGGTATGGTGAACACCGGGGAGCTGTTTTTT. Its translation is CASSLQGMVNTGELFF.

The rearrangement links TRBV5-6 to TRBJ2-1; the D gene could be TRBD1 or TRBD2 (5 bases each). Between the trimmed V and J ends, which lost 4 bases and 7 bases, there was a span of 15 bases. Germline CDR1 and CDR2: SGHDT and YYEEEE. This CDR3 has 14 residues. The DNA of the CDR3 is TGTGCCAGCAGCGACTTGGGGGACCTTAATGAGCAGTTCTTC. This sequence encodes CASSDLGDLNEQFF.

The J gene is TRBJ1-2, the V gene TRBV5-4, with a possible D match to TRBD1 (6 bases). The CDR3 sequence is 14 residues long. Looked up from germline, CDR1 is SGHNT and CDR2 is YYREEE (reference sequence). The V gene lost 1 base and the J gene lost 4 bases, with 11 bases spanning the gap. The DNA for the CDR3 is TGTGCCAGCAGCTTGCCAGGGGCGGGCTATGGCTACACCTTC. Its translation: CASSLPGAGYGYTF.

The gene calls are TRBV9 and TRBJ2-6; TRBD1 is a possible D gene (5 bases). V lost 4 bases to trimming and J lost 1 base, with 9 bases between them. This CDR3 is built from 15 residues. Per the germline V gene, CDR1 is SGDLS and CDR2 is YYNGEE. The CDR3 bases are TGTGCCAGCAGCCCTCAGGGTTCTGGGGCCAACGTCCTGACTTTC. It encodes CASSPQGSGANVLTF.

The chain is built from TRBV6-5 and TRBJ1-5, with 7 bases lining up with TRBD1. There are 15 residues in the CDR3. After removal of 6 bases from V and 5 bases from J, the junction contained 10 bases not matched to a gene. The germline gives CDR1 MNHEY, CDR2 SVGAGI. The DNA for the CDR3 is TGTGCCAGCAGAATTACGTCTCAGGGGGATCAGCCCCAGCATTTT. Translating it yields CASRITSQGDQPQHF.

This clone was observed a few times. This chain joins TRBV5-1 and TRBJ2-1, with TRBD1 matching over 7 bases. The CDR3 loop spans 12 amino acids. Looked up from germline, CDR1 is SGHRS and CDR2 is YFSETQ. Germline trimming cut 2 bases from V and 8 bases from J; bases unmatched to any gene: 1. CDR3 amino acids: CASSFQGDEQFF. DNA of the CDR3: TGCGCCAGCAGCTTTCAGGGGGATGAGCAGTTCTTC.

As for this clone: The same CDR3 can be traced to other DNA sequences in this sample. The rearrangement joins TRBV27 to TRBJ1-1; D is unclear. V lost 2 bases and J 5 bases, leaving 9 bases between the germline ends. Germline CDR1 reads MNHEY; CDR2 reads SMNVEV (reference sequence). The CDR3 has 13 residues. The CDR3 sequence: CASSLRGYTEAFF. CDR3 coding DNA: TGTGCCAGCAGTTTAAGAGGGTATACTGAAGCTTTCTTT.

For this clone: Additional DNA sequences in this sample encode the identical CDR3. The chain carries TRBV28 and TRBJ1-1, with 7 nucleotides matching TRBD1. The germline gives CDR1 MDHEN, CDR2 SYDVKM. The CDR3 runs to 14 residues. Germline trimming cut 6 bases from V and 0 bases from J; bases unmatched to any gene: 4. The CDR3 nucleotides are TGTGCCAGCAGCCTCGGGACAGTGAACACTGAAGCTTTCTTT. This codes for CASSLGTVNTEAFF. The whole variable domain, remainder taken from reference TRBV28 and TRBJ1-1, is DVKVTQSSRYLVKRTGEKVFLECVQDMDHENMFWYRQDPGLGLRLIYFSYDVKMKEKGDIPEGYSVSREKKERFSLILESASTNQTSMYLCASSLGTVNTEAFFGQGTRLTVV.

The CDR3 DNA follows: TGTGCCAGCACCAAACCGGCGGGAGGGCGGGACGAGCAGTACTTC. It translates to CASTKPAGGRDEQYF. The chain has TRBV28 and TRBJ2-7; 9 bases map to TRBD2. This CDR3 has 15 residues. Germline lookup yields CDR1 MDHEN and CDR2 SYDVKM. J lost 5 bases, V lost 7 bases, and 12 bases had no gene match.

CDR3 sequence (DNA): TGCGCCAGCAGCCGGGGACTAGCGGGAGATTGGGGAAACATTCAGTACTTC. As protein: CASSRGLAGDWGNIQYF. The V call is TRBV4-1, the J call TRBJ2-4; 14 positions agree with TRBD2. The J segment lost 6 bases and the V segment lost 4 bases, leaving 8 bases of the junction unmatched. The CDR3 length is 17 residues. Germline loops: CDR1 MGHRA, CDR2 YSYEKL.

The chain employs TRBV6-4 and TRBJ2-1; 12 bases map to TRBD2. The CDR3 is made up of 18 amino acids. In germline, CDR1 is MRHNA, CDR2 SNTAGT. V lost 3 bases to trimming and J lost 6 bases; unmatched junction nucleotides: 12. The CDR3 loop reads CASSEPSSGRAKGNEQFF. Written as DNA, the CDR3 is TGTGCCAGCAGTGAACCTTCTAGCGGGAGGGCCAAGGGCAATGAGCAGTTCTTC.

The V gene is TRBV19, the J gene TRBJ2-1; D is unresolved. Germline lookup yields CDR1 LNHDA and CDR2 SQIVND (reference sequence). The CDR3 has 16 residues. The V and J ends lost 7 bases and 5 bases respectively, with 21 bases between them. As DNA, the CDR3 is TGTGCCAGTATGTCCCTCTCGGATCTAGGAGACAATGAGCAGTTCTTC. Translated, it gives CASMSLSDLGDNEQFF.

This clone appeared once. The V call is TRBV2, the J call TRBJ2-5; D gene uncertain. This CDR3 contains 13 residues. The germline gives CDR1 SNHLY, CDR2 FYNNEI. Trimming removed 2 bases at V and 6 bases at J, with 10 bases between. This CDR3 is CASSESLAKTQYF. CDR3 in DNA: TGTGCCAGCAGTGAATCTCTCGCGAAGACCCAGTACTTC.

The V and J genes are TRBV28 and TRBJ2-5, with a tentative D call TRBD2 (6 bases). V shed 3 bases and J shed 11 bases, with 16 bases lying between them. Germline CDR1 MDHEN, CDR2 SYDVKM. The CDR3 consists of 13 residues. The CDR3 sequence: CASSLGRTGEQYF. The CDR3 DNA sequence: TGTGCCAGCAGTTTGGGACGCACGGGGGAGCAGTACTTC.

The chain links TRBV7-3 to TRBJ2-2; D uncertain. The V gene's germline CDR1 is SGHTA and CDR2 FQGTGA. Trimming took 1 base from V and 4 from J, leaving 13 bases between them. The CDR3 has 16 amino acids. Written as DNA, the CDR3 is TGTGCCAGCAGCTTAAAAAGGTCTGCGACCACCGGGGAGCTGTTTTTT. It codes for CASSLKRSATTGELFF. Supplemented by reference TRBV7-3 and TRBJ2-2, the full variable domain reads GAGVSQTPSNKVTEKGKYVELRCDPISGHTALYWYRQSLGQGPEFLIYFQGTGAADDSGLPNDRFFAVRPEGSVSTLKIQRTERGDSAVYLCASSLKRSATTGELFFGEGSRLTVL.

To note about this clone: A much larger clone lies a single base off, so this may be a read error. V and J are TRBV14 and TRBJ2-1; TRBD2 matches 13 bases. The CDR3 runs to 15 residues. CDR1 SGHDN and CDR2 FVKESK come from the germline V gene. V was pared by 5 bases and J by 5 bases, with 3 bases of the junction left unmatched. The DNA for the CDR3 is TGTGCCAGCAGCTTGGGGACTAGCGGGAACAATGAGCAGTTCTTC. Translation: CASSLGTSGNNEQFF. The complete variable domain, with remaining parts taken from reference TRBV14 and TRBJ2-1, reads EAGVTQFPSHSVIEKGQTVTLRCDPISGHDNLYWYRRVMGKEIKFLLHFVKESKQDESGMPNNRFLAERTGGTYSTLKVQPAELEDSGVYFCASSLGTSGNNEQFFGPGTRLTVL.

A remark on this clone: Other DNA sequences in the sample encode the same CDR3. This chain joins TRBV15 and TRBJ1-3; no clear D gene. This CDR3 has 14 amino acids. V lost 2 bases, J lost 0 bases, and 5 bases lay in between. Germline loops: CDR1 LNHNV, CDR2 YYDKDF (reference sequence). Here the CDR3 DNA reads TGTGCCACCAGCAGATCTAGCTCTGGAAACACCATATATTTT. Amino acid sequence: CATSRSSSGNTIYF.

Regarding this clone: Distinct nucleotide sequences in the sample also encode this CDR3. V gene TRBV5-6 combines with J gene TRBJ1-2, with unresolved D. Germline CDR1 and CDR2: SGHDT and YYEEEE. V was cut by 0 bases and J by 2 bases, with 8 bases left in between. CDR3 length: 14 amino acids. The CDR3, as DNA: TGTGCCAGCAGCTTGGCCGATCGGAACTATGGCTACACCTTC. Its translation: CASSLADRNYGYTF.

The rearrangement uses TRBV19 and TRBJ2-1; perhaps TRBD2 as D (5 bases). With 7 bases removed from V and 4 bases from J, the gap between germline ends came to 17 bases. The CDR3 extends over 15 amino acids. CDR1 LNHDA and CDR2 SQIVND come from the germline V gene (reference sequence). CDR3 residues: CASTAASFSYNEQFF. DNA of the CDR3: TGTGCCAGTACCGCCGCTAGCTTTAGTTACAATGAGCAGTTCTTC.

The chain combines TRBV7-2 with TRBJ1-1; D not resolved. The germline V gene encodes CDR1 SGHTA and CDR2 FQGNSA. The V and J ends lost 3 bases and 1 base respectively, with 12 bases between them. CDR3 size: 15 residues. CDR3 in amino acids: CASSFPSERNTEAFF. CDR3 in DNA: TGTGCCAGCAGCTTCCCATCGGAGAGGAACACTGAAGCTTTCTTT.

This chain joins TRBV2 and TRBJ1-2; TRBD1 is a possible D gene (6 bases). Looked up from germline, CDR1 is SNHLY and CDR2 is FYNNEI. This CDR3 region has 15 residues. V lost 4 bases and J 2 bases, leaving 14 bases between the germline ends. In DNA form, the CDR3 reads TGTGCCAGCAGTGCTTTGCAGGGACAAAACTATGGCTACACCTTC. It encodes CASSALQGQNYGYTF.

About this clone: This may arise from a read error, as a much more abundant clone is one base away. Other nucleotide sequences from this sample produce the same CDR3. This rearrangement joins TRBV5-1 to TRBJ1-1; no clear D gene. This CDR3 has 13 residues. The germline gives CDR1 SGHRS, CDR2 YFSETQ. V was cut by 0 bases and J by 0 bases, with 3 bases left in between. The chain's CDR3 is CASSLEVNTEAFF. For the CDR3, the DNA is TGCGCCAGCAGCTTGGAGGTGAACACTGAAGCTTTCTTT.

The J gene is TRBJ1-1, the V gene TRBV6-1; TRBD1 is a possible D gene (6 bases). The CDR3 totals 12 residues. The V end was cut by 10 bases, the J end by 5 bases, with 14 bases between. Per germline, CDR1 MNHNS and CDR2 SASEGT. The CDR3 DNA follows: TGTGCCAACTACAGGGTAGGAACTGAAGCTTTCTTT. Amino acids: CANYRVGTEAFF.

This clone was recorded a few times. The chain links TRBV10-3 to TRBJ2-7; maybe TRBD2 (6 bases). The CDR3 sequence is 17 residues long. V lost 3 bases and J lost 0, with 18 bases in between. CDR1 is ENHRY, CDR2 SYGVKD, per germline. The CDR3 nucleotides read TGTGCCATCAGTGACCCCGCCGGGGGAGGAAGCTCCTACGAGCAGTACTTC. Translated, it gives CAISDPAGGGSSYEQYF.

The chain has TRBV6-6 and TRBJ2-3, with D unresolved. The CDR3 is made up of 14 amino acids. V lost 6 bases, J lost 7 bases, and 17 bases lay in between. CDR1 is MNHNY and CDR2 is SVGAGI in the germline V gene (reference sequence). The CDR3 DNA reads TGTGCCAGCAGCCCAGGTTATGGAACATATACGCAGTATTTT. Translation: CASSPGYGTYTQYF.

For the CDR3, the DNA is TGTGCCAGCAGCTTGTTGCCTAGCGGGACCCTGCCCTACGAGCAGTACTTC. Translated, it gives CASSLLPSGTLPYEQYF. The chain carries TRBV5-6 and TRBJ2-7; 9 bases line up with TRBD2. With 1 base clipped from V and 2 bases from J, the junction kept 10 bases outside the gene matches. The CDR3 has 17 amino acids. Germline-derived CDR1 and CDR2 are SGHDT and YYEEEE.

V is TRBV27 and J is TRBJ2-7; the D gene is possibly TRBD1 (5 bases). Trimming shortened V by 4 bases and J by 0 bases, and 10 bases separated the two germline ends. From germline, CDR1 is MNHEY and CDR2 SMNVEV (reference sequence). This CDR3 is 14 amino acids long. The CDR3 nucleotides are TGTGCCAGCAGTTCGACCAGGGTCTCCTACGAGCAGTACTTC. Its translation is CASSSTRVSYEQYF.

This clone was recorded a few times. The chain has TRBV27 and TRBJ1-1; no firm D call. The CDR3 sequence is 11 residues long. Trimming shortened V by 3 bases and J by 11 bases, and 10 bases separated the two germline ends. The germline gives CDR1 MNHEY, CDR2 SMNVEV (reference sequence). CDR3 bases: TGTGCCAGCAGTTTGGGCTTTAAGGCTTTCTTT. Amino acids: CASSLGFKAFF.

The rearrangement joins TRBV5-1 to TRBJ1-1, with TRBD1 identical over 9 bases. Germline V CDR1 and CDR2: SGHRS, YFSETQ. The CDR3 length is 13 residues. V was pared by 4 bases and J by 7 bases, with 5 bases of the junction left unmatched. The CDR3 sequence is CASSRTGAIEAFF. CDR3 DNA sequence: TGCGCCAGCAGCCGGACAGGGGCTATTGAAGCTTTCTTT.